The 10 T cell receptor beta chains below come from one sample, sequenced in a study of T cells in Graves' hyperthyroidism and ophthalmopathy. Using RNA transcripts as the source, TCR beta CDR3 regions were amplified. HTBI primers were the set used in a first-round RT-PCR of the TCR CDR3. TCRdb re-analysed the multiplex PCR reads in MiXCR, keeping a single row per CDR3 protein. The table includes more than 500,000 distinct CDR3 sequences, around 16% detected once. The source material was blood. These receptors originate from a woman aged 25 to 39 with Graves' hyperthyroidism.

This clonotype was seen ten or more times. J is TRBJ1-5 and V is TRBV6-2 or TRBV6-3; 10 bases align to TRBD1. The germline CDR1 and CDR2 sequences are MNHEY and SVGEGT. The V segment lost 4 bases and the J segment 2 bases; nucleotides outside the gene matches: 8. This CDR3 contains 17 residues. CDR3 nucleotide sequence: TGTGCCAGCAGTTCGGGACAGGGGATGAAGGGCAATCAGCCCCAGCATTTT. This encodes CASSSGQGMKGNQPQHF.

The gene calls are TRBV15 and TRBJ1-4, with 9 bases that match TRBD1. The CDR3 extends over 15 amino acids. The trim removed 3 bases at V and 7 bases at J, leaving 6 bases unmatched. The germline CDR1 and CDR2 sequences are LNHNV and YYDKDF (reference sequence). CDR3 sequence reads: CATSSNRGRSEKLFF. CDR3 DNA: TGTGCCACCAGCAGCAACAGGGGGCGAAGTGAAAAACTGTTTTTT.

This clonotype was counted at least ten times. The chain combines TRBV12-3 or TRBV12-4 with TRBJ2-3; D unclear. The CDR3 sequence is 15 residues long. V lost 2 bases and J lost 1, with 10 bases in between. The CDR3 is CASSLSSVGTDTQYF. DNA for the CDR3: TGTGCCAGCAGTTTATCCAGCGTCGGCACAGATACGCAGTATTTT.

The chain combines TRBV28 with TRBJ1-5; D not certain. V lost 3 bases and J lost 3, with 15 bases in between. CDR3 length equals 16 residues. Germline-derived CDR1 and CDR2 are MDHEN and SYDVKM. In nucleotides, the CDR3 is TGTGCCAGCAGTTTGGGGTGGACCGGGCCCAATCAGCCCCAGCATTTT. This codes for CASSLGWTGPNQPQHF.

This clonotype occurred many times. The chain uses TRBV7-2 and TRBJ2-7; possibly TRBD1 or TRBD2 for D (5 bases each). The V end lost 2 bases, the J end lost 4 bases, and 18 bases lay between the germline ends. There are 16 residues in the CDR3. Looked up from germline, CDR1 is SGHTA and CDR2 is FQGNSA. CDR3 region: CASSLQLASGRYEQYF. In nucleotides, the CDR3 is TGTGCCAGCAGCTTACAATTGGCGTCGGGACGATACGAGCAGTACTTC.

This clonotype was seen at least ten times. The chain couples TRBV28 to TRBJ2-3, with 8 bases aligning to TRBD2. The CDR3 spans 15 residues. The trim removed 2 bases at V and 3 bases at J, leaving 4 bases unmatched. CDR1 is MDHEN and CDR2 is SYDVKM in the germline V gene. CDR3 sequence: CASSLPGGGTDTQYF. CDR3 DNA: TGTGCCAGCAGTTTACCCGGGGGGGGAACAGATACGCAGTATTTT. Together with reference TRBV28 and TRBJ2-3, the CDR3 gives the full variable domain: DVKVTQSSRYLVKRTGEKVFLECVQDMDHENMFWYRQDPGLGLRLIYFSYDVKMKEKGDIPEGYSVSREKKERFSLILESASTNQTSMYLCASSLPGGGTDTQYFGPGTRLTVL.

CDR3 loop: CASSFLSPGVEQFF. The CDR3 DNA follows: TGTGCCAGCAGTTTCCTTAGTCCCGGCGTGGAGCAGTTCTTC. This chain links TRBV6-9 with TRBJ2-1; D remains unclear. The CDR3 covers 14 residues. Deletions cut 4 bases from V and 10 bases from J, with 17 bases between. Looked up from germline, CDR1 is MNHGY and CDR2 is SVAAGI.

The V gene is TRBV4-1, the J gene TRBJ2-7; a possible D gene is TRBD2 (6 bases). Per germline, CDR1 MGHRA and CDR2 YSYEKL. Trimming removed 1 base from V and 3 bases from J, with 10 bases in between. The CDR3 is made up of 14 amino acids. The CDR3 DNA reads as TGCGCCAGCAGCCAAGTGCAGGAGGGCTACGAGCAGTACTTC. Translated: CASSQVQEGYEQYF.

The J gene is TRBJ2-7, the V gene TRBV2; 7 bases map to TRBD1. The germline CDR1 and CDR2 sequences are SNHLY and FYNNEI. The CDR3 extends over 21 amino acids. J was trimmed by 0 bases and V by 7 bases; bases with no gene match: 27. The CDR3 sequence: CASKISRSIGTDLSSSYEQYF. The CDR3 DNA follows: TGTGCCAGCAAGATTTCGCGTTCCATCGGGACAGATCTTTCCAGCTCCTACGAGCAGTACTTC.

The table lists this clonotype with many counts. This chain joins TRBV12-3 or TRBV12-4 and TRBJ2-3; TRBD2 aligns across 8 bases. The CDR3 spans 15 residues. Trimming removed 3 bases from V and 0 bases from J; junction bases left unmatched: 2. CDR3 amino acids: CASSFAGGSTDTQYF. The CDR3 region has the DNA TGTGCCAGCAGTTTTGCGGGAGGAAGCACAGATACGCAGTATTTT.